The 7 T cell receptor beta chains presented below share a single source sample, sequenced in a study of identical twins. TCRdb called the 5' RACE reads again in MiXCR, with one record for every CDR3 protein. The sample shows some 590,000 distinct CDR3 sequences, nearly 10% of them seen only once. The same data also went into a second study, on yellow fever vaccine responses in identical twins.

Sequencing was done on a sample of PBMCs. All receptors derive from a woman between 18 and 29 years old in good health.

V usage is TRBV25-1 and J usage is TRBJ2-5, with 9 bases fitting TRBD2. V dropped 4 bases and J dropped 5; count of bases not matched to a gene: 5. The germline V gene has CDR1 MGHDK and CDR2 SYGVNS. The CDR3 consists of 14 residues. As DNA, the CDR3 is TGTGCCAGCAGTGGGCTAGCGGGGTTTGAGACCCAGTACTTC. Amino acids: CASSGLAGFETQYF.

In its sample, this clonotype was seen a few times. The gene calls are TRBV5-1 and TRBJ2-5; 7 nucleotides match TRBD2. This CDR3 contains 13 residues. The V segment lost 2 bases and the J segment 3 bases; nucleotides outside the gene matches: 1. The germline CDR1 and CDR2 sequences are SGHRS and YFSETQ. The CDR3 sequence is CASSFGTKETQYF. The CDR3 nucleotides read TGCGCCAGCAGCTTCGGGACTAAAGAGACCCAGTACTTC.

This clonotype was found many times. The chain employs TRBV12-3 or TRBV12-4 and TRBJ1-4; D is unclear. This CDR3 spans 15 amino acids. The germline V and J ends were trimmed by 0 bases and 0 bases, with 5 bases remaining between them. In DNA form, the CDR3 reads TGTGCCAGCAGTTTAGCGACGGCAACTAATGAAAAACTGTTTTTT. Its protein product is CASSLATATNEKLFF.

This clonotype was detected ten times or more. The genes are TRBV5-1 and TRBJ2-2, with TRBD2 matching 8 bases. Germline V lookup: CDR1 SGHRS, CDR2 YFSETQ. This CDR3 has 15 amino acids. J was trimmed by 0 bases and V by 2 bases; bases with no gene match: 0. The CDR3 spells CASSLAGANTGELFF. CDR3 bases: TGCGCCAGCAGCTTAGCGGGGGCGAACACCGGGGAGCTGTTTTTT.

The sample holds a few counts of this clonotype. The chain employs TRBV6-5 and TRBJ2-1, with D perhaps assigned TRBD1 or TRBD2 (5 bases each). The CDR3 extends over 12 amino acids. Trimming stripped 0 bases from V and 14 bases from J, with 11 bases between. The germline CDR1 and CDR2 sequences are MNHEY and SVGAGI. The CDR3, as DNA: TGTGCCAGCAGTTACTCGGGGGTGGGTGAGTTCTTC. Amino acids: CASSYSGVGEFF.

The sample holds a few counts of this clonotype. The chain couples TRBV12-5 to TRBJ2-7; perhaps TRBD1 as D (5 bases). CDR3 size: 15 residues. The germline gives CDR1 LGHNT, CDR2 FRNRAP. V dropped 5 bases and J dropped 4 bases, with 18 bases sitting between them. CDR3 protein: CASGPDLKSGYEQYF. CDR3 coding DNA: TGTGCTAGTGGTCCCGACCTGAAGTCAGGGTACGAGCAGTACTTC.

This clonotype was detected only a few times. The V call is TRBV5-6, the J call TRBJ2-5; tentative D call: TRBD1 (6 bases). The CDR3 loop spans 14 amino acids. V was trimmed by 2 bases and J by 3 bases, leaving 11 bases between them. Germline CDR1 and CDR2: SGHDT and YYEEEE. The chain's CDR3 is CASSFIQGKETQYF. In nucleotides, the CDR3 is TGTGCCAGCAGCTTCATTCAGGGGAAAGAGACCCAGTACTTC.